The clone carrying this T cell receptor (beta chain) was counted ten times or more. Its matching antigen is unknown. The sample is drawn from a study of beta chain features in type 1 diabetes. Study as a whole: The study examined 107,917,701 sorted cells across all samples.

Germline CDR1 and CDR2: SGHTA and FQGNSA. V lost 5 bases, J lost 7 bases, and 6 bases lay in between. The CDR3 runs 11 residues. Study results and caveats: Individuals with type 1 diabetes displayed fewer insertions and more deletions at VDJ junctions. All four CD4+ subsets of Type 1 diabetes patients contained TCRB CDR3s that were moderately but significantly shorter.

Reverse transcription of all isolated RNA meant that expressed TCRB transcripts were sequenced. Assay used: immunoSEQ multiplex PCR; TCRdb lists only in-frame clones, some missing. Counted here are approximately 300,000 clones, 11% occurring once; the ten biggest clones make up more than 0.015%. The single heparinised draw taken from each donor contained around 100 mL of blood on average. J is TRBJ2-1 and V is TRBV7-2; D uncertain. The sequenced material came from naive CD4+ T cells from blood. The receptor was isolated from a young woman in good health. Here the CDR3 reads CASSRLNEQFF. DNA for the CDR3: TGTGCCAGCAGCCGACTTAATGAGCAGTTCTTC.